This T cell receptor beta chain was found in a study of T cell changes during pregnancy in multiple sclerosis. This clone was seen once. TCRdb's copy holds only in-frame clones and misses some; the assay was immunoSEQ multiplex PCR. The sample has some 60,000 clones, around nine tenths seen once. The CDR3 runs 14 residues. Trimming removed 6 bases from V and 5 bases from J, with 14 bases in between. CDR1 is MNHNS, CDR2 SASEGT, per germline. The receptor was isolated from a female donor with multiple sclerosis, enrolled in a pregnancy study. This specimen was peripheral blood, taken after pregnancy. The chain is built from TRBV6-1 and TRBJ1-5; D gene ambiguous. The CDR3 region is CASRNGIGDQPQHF. The CDR3, as DNA: TGTGCCAGCAGGAACGGTATCGGGGATCAGCCCCAGCATTTT.